These 31 T cell receptor beta chains were all obtained from the same sample, sequenced in a study of blood T cell repertoires in COVID-19. The protocol was immunoSEQ multiplex PCR, while the TCRdb copy is restricted to in-frame clones and leaves out a portion. The sample lists a few hundred thousand clones, 85% to 90% occurring once. Sequenced sample: peripheral blood. These receptors all come from a woman between 65 and 79 years old with active or convalescent COVID-19.

The chain carries TRBV19 and TRBJ1-2; perhaps TRBD1 as D (6 bases). Germline V gene lookup returns CDR1 LNHDA and CDR2 SQIVND (reference sequence). Trimming cost V 7 bases and J 7 bases, with 13 bases left between them. The CDR3 length is 12 residues. This chain's CDR3 is CASNVGQSGYTF. The CDR3 DNA reads TGTGCCAGTAATGTCGGACAGTCTGGCTACACCTTC.

This chain links TRBV5-1 with TRBJ1-1, with a tentative D call TRBD1 (6 bases). Per the germline V gene, CDR1 is SGHRS and CDR2 is YFSETQ. The CDR3 runs to 13 residues. With 4 bases removed from V and 4 bases from J, the gap between germline ends came to 11 bases. The CDR3 here is CASSRQDGTEAFF. DNA of the CDR3: TGCGCCAGCAGCCGACAGGATGGCACTGAAGCTTTCTTT.

This chain connects TRBV27 to TRBJ1-5; D unresolved. V was pared by 3 bases and J by 3 bases, with 9 bases between. Germline CDR1 reads MNHEY; CDR2 reads SMNVEV (reference sequence). The CDR3 spans 14 residues. The CDR3 protein is CASSLRGPNQPQHF. The DNA of the CDR3 is TGTGCCAGCAGTTTGCGAGGGCCCAATCAGCCCCAGCATTTT.

This chain uses TRBV5-6 with TRBJ1-2; D might be TRBD1 (5 bases). V lost 2 bases, J lost 5 bases, and 16 bases lay in between. Germline V lookup: CDR1 SGHDT, CDR2 YYEEEE. This CDR3 is 15 amino acids long. The chain's CDR3 is CASSLDSSSPYGYTF. The CDR3 nucleotides read TGTGCCAGCAGCTTAGACAGTTCGAGTCCTTATGGCTACACCTTC.

This clone was detected once. The chain uses TRBV6-5 and TRBJ1-1; 8 bases line up with TRBD1. The CDR3 runs 16 residues. In germline, CDR1 is MNHEY, CDR2 SVGAGI. The junction had 17 bases not matched to a gene; V was cut back by 3 bases and J by 11 bases. Here the CDR3 reads CASSYSFSGTGLFAFF. The CDR3 region has the DNA TGTGCCAGCAGTTATTCCTTCTCCGGGACAGGATTGTTTGCTTTCTTT.

CDR3 loop: CASSPPGHRPTQYF. The CDR3 bases are TGTGCCAGCAGCCCTCCGGGACATAGACCTACGCAGTATTTT. This chain uses TRBV27 with TRBJ2-3; D possibly corresponds to TRBD1 (6 bases). The germline CDR1 and CDR2 sequences are MNHEY and SMNVEV (reference sequence). The CDR3 has 14 amino acids. Trimming stripped 6 bases from V and 8 bases from J, with 18 bases between.

This chain connects TRBV19 to TRBJ1-2, with a weak D call TRBD1 (6 bases). This CDR3 region has 14 residues. V was clipped by 8 bases and J by 7 bases, with 20 bases between them. Germline CDR1 reads LNHDA; CDR2 reads SQIVND (reference sequence). In nucleotides, the CDR3 is TGTGCCAGTGCCGCACAACAGGGATCGGGTGGCTACACCTTC. Residues: CASAAQQGSGGYTF.

The CDR3 is CASSTGDYDYEQYF. The CDR3 DNA reads TGCGCCAGCAGCACCGGGGACTACGACTACGAGCAGTACTTC. The chain has TRBV5-1 and TRBJ2-7; the match to TRBD2 covers 7 bases. The V and J ends lost 4 bases and 3 bases, in that order; junction bases with no gene match: 7. CDR1 is SGHRS and CDR2 is YFSETQ in the germline V gene. CDR3 length equals 14 residues.

This clone was found a few times. V gene TRBV7-9 combines with J gene TRBJ1-2; 12 positions match TRBD1. The CDR3 runs to 17 residues. Per germline, CDR1 SEHNR and CDR2 FQNEAQ (reference sequence). Unmatched junction bases numbered 7, after V lost 1 base and J lost 4 bases. The CDR3 is CASSLEGGTGGLYGYTF. The CDR3 DNA sequence: TGTGCCAGCAGCTTAGAAGGGGGGACAGGGGGCCTCTATGGCTACACCTTC.

This chain uses TRBV7-2 with TRBJ1-1; 7 bases match TRBD1. The CDR3 is 15 amino acids. Germline assignment: CDR1 SGHTA and CDR2 FQGNSA. The J segment lost 1 base and the V segment lost 2 bases, leaving 4 bases of the junction unmatched. The CDR3 coding sequence is TGTGCCAGCAGCTTATTCAGGGGGACGAACACTGAAGCTTTCTTT. It translates to CASSLFRGTNTEAFF.

This chain uses TRBV29-1 with TRBJ2-1, with TRBD2 matching over 11 bases. V was clipped by 4 bases and J by 5 bases; unmatched bases: 7. CDR1 and CDR2 from the germline V gene are SQVTM and ANQGSEA. The CDR3 totals 15 residues. CDR3 coding DNA: TGCAGCGTTGCGAGACGACTAGCGGGGAACAATGAGCAGTTCTTC. It translates to CSVARRLAGNNEQFF.

V is TRBV10-1 and J is TRBJ1-6; no reliable D call. CDR3 length: 12 residues. Per germline, CDR1 WNHNN and CDR2 SYGVQD (reference sequence). V was pared by 3 bases and J by 7 bases, with 4 bases between. This CDR3 is CASSDGNSPLHF. The CDR3 DNA follows: TGCGCCAGCAGTGACGGGAATTCACCCCTCCACTTT.

This rearrangement joins TRBV7-2 to TRBJ2-1; no definite D call. The V gene lost 4 bases and the J gene lost 9 bases, with 19 bases spanning the gap. Germline loops: CDR1 SGHTA, CDR2 FQGNSA. The CDR3 runs 15 residues. Here the CDR3 reads CASSSHQNPTREQFF. The CDR3 nucleotides read TGTGCCAGCAGCTCCCATCAGAACCCAACCCGTGAGCAGTTCTTC.

The count of this clone is one. V usage is TRBV29-1 and J usage is TRBJ2-7; a weak D match, TRBD2 (5 bases). This CDR3 has 13 residues. In germline, CDR1 is SQVTM, CDR2 ANQGSEA. V lost 7 bases to trimming and J lost 6 bases, with 19 bases between them. Here the CDR3 reads CSAMGDKGTEQYF. The CDR3 DNA is TGCAGCGCCATGGGAGATAAAGGTACCGAGCAGTACTTC.

The DNA of the CDR3 is TGTGCCAGCTCACCTCGGGACAGGCCGGTAAACATTCAGTACTTC. Protein: CASSPRDRPVNIQYF. The V gene is TRBV18, the J gene TRBJ2-4; the match to TRBD1 covers 8 bases. V lost 3 bases, J lost 6 bases, and 7 bases stayed unmatched. This CDR3 is built from 15 residues. CDR1 KGHSH and CDR2 LQKENI come from the germline V gene.

This sequence joins TRBV19 and TRBJ1-2; the match to TRBD1 covers 8 bases. This CDR3 comprises 13 residues. Looked up from germline, CDR1 is LNHDA and CDR2 is SQIVND (reference sequence). The junction had 6 bases not matched to a gene; V was cut back by 5 bases and J by 7 bases. The CDR3 DNA follows: TGTGCCAGTAGTGTATGGACAGGGAGTGGCTACACCTTC. It codes for CASSVWTGSGYTF.

The sample holds one count of this clone. This sequence joins TRBV7-8 and TRBJ2-7; D might be TRBD1 (5 bases). The CDR3 has 12 amino acids. The germline CDR1 and CDR2 sequences are SGHVS and FQNEAQ. V lost 5 bases and J 7 bases, leaving 12 bases between the germline ends. The CDR3 DNA is TGTGCCAGCAGCCACGACCAGGGTGAGCAGTACTTC. Translated, it gives CASSHDQGEQYF.

The genes are TRBV6-2 or TRBV6-3 and TRBJ1-2; D gene ambiguous. Between the trimmed V and J ends, which lost 5 bases and 8 bases, there was a span of 15 bases. The length of the CDR3 is 13 residues. Germline loops: CDR1 MNHEY, CDR2 SVGEGT. CDR3 protein: CASSNTPPGGYTF. The CDR3 coding sequence is TGTGCCAGCAGTAACACGCCCCCGGGGGGCTACACCTTC.

The chain employs TRBV19 and TRBJ2-6; possible D gene TRBD2, 5 bases. This CDR3 has 14 amino acids. V dropped 7 bases and J dropped 2 bases, with 9 bases sitting between them. Germline V lookup: CDR1 LNHDA, CDR2 SQIVND (reference sequence). CDR3 sequence (DNA): TGTGCCAGTACTGGGAGCGCTGGGGCCAACGTCCTGACTTTC. Translated, it gives CASTGSAGANVLTF. Using reference TRBV19 and TRBJ2-6 for the parts outside the CDR3, the full variable domain is DGGITQSPKYLFRKEGQNVTLSCEQNLNHDAMYWYRQDPGQGLRLIYYSQIVNDFQKGDIAEGYSVSREKKESFPLTVTSAQKNPTAFYLCASTGSAGANVLTFGAGSRLTVL.

This clone has only one observation. This chain links TRBV27 with TRBJ1-1; perhaps TRBD1 as D (6 bases). CDR1 is MNHEY and CDR2 is SMNVEV in the germline V gene (reference sequence). V gave up 6 bases and J gave up 4 bases, with 24 bases separating them. This CDR3 spans 17 amino acids. Here the CDR3 reads CASRPMTGGRVSTEAFF. The DNA of the CDR3 is TGTGCCAGCAGACCAATGACAGGCGGTCGGGTGAGCACTGAAGCTTTCTTT.

This clone was seen only once. This chain joins TRBV11-2 and TRBJ1-1, with 7 bases fitting TRBD1. Germline-derived CDR1 and CDR2 are SGHAT and FQNNGV. The CDR3 is 12 residues long. V shed 5 bases and J 8 bases; nucleotides not matched to a gene: 5. The DNA for the CDR3 is TGTGCCAGCAGCCACCCCAGGGGGGAAGCTTTCTTT. Residues: CASSHPRGEAFF.

The chain's CDR3 is CASSTDRGVGTTEAFF. In nucleotides, the CDR3 is TGCGCCAGCAGCACCGACAGGGGGGTGGGGACCACTGAAGCTTTCTTT. The chain joins TRBV5-1 to TRBJ1-1; 9 bases line up with TRBD1. This CDR3 region has 16 residues. The germline V gene has CDR1 SGHRS and CDR2 YFSETQ. Losses at the gene ends were 4 bases for V and 4 bases for J; bases not matched to a gene: 11.

This chain uses TRBV19 with TRBJ2-4; D is perhaps TRBD1 (6 bases). The CDR3 is made up of 16 amino acids. CDR1 and CDR2 from the germline V gene are LNHDA and SQIVND (reference sequence). The V and J ends lost 2 bases and 7 bases respectively, with 18 bases between them. The CDR3 protein is CASSIRGFGQMNIQYF. CDR3 bases: TGTGCCAGTAGTATAAGGGGGTTCGGGCAAATGAACATTCAGTACTTC.

The V call is TRBV6-4, the J call TRBJ1-1, with no clear D. This CDR3 is 13 amino acids long. The germline V gene has CDR1 MRHNA and CDR2 SNTAGT. The V end lost 5 bases, the J end lost 0 bases, and 7 bases lay between the germline ends. In DNA, the CDR3 is TGTGCCAGCAGTTACACGCTGAACACTGAAGCTTTCTTT. Translated: CASSYTLNTEAFF.

The chain combines TRBV2 with TRBJ1-5; 7 bases match TRBD1. There are 14 residues in the CDR3. The germline gives CDR1 SNHLY, CDR2 FYNNEI. V lost 10 bases to trimming and J lost 5 bases; unmatched junction nucleotides: 11. CDR3: CATQPKGAHQPQHF. The DNA of the CDR3 is TGTGCCACCCAACCCAAGGGGGCCCATCAGCCCCAGCATTTT.

The chain couples TRBV19 to TRBJ1-5, with 8 bases fitting TRBD1. V lost 0 bases and J lost 7; bases outside the gene matches: 5. The CDR3 contains 15 residues. Per the germline V gene, CDR1 is LNHDA and CDR2 is SQIVND (reference sequence). CDR3 coding DNA: TGTGCCAGTAGTATAGAGACAGGGGATCGACAGCCCCAGCATTTT. As protein: CASSIETGDRQPQHF.

A note on this clone: The sample contains more than one DNA sequence encoding this CDR3. This chain links TRBV19 with TRBJ1-2; 9 nucleotides line up with TRBD1. V dropped 6 bases and J dropped 8; count of bases not matched to a gene: 7. CDR1 is LNHDA, CDR2 SQIVND, per germline (reference sequence). This CDR3 is built from 13 residues. The CDR3 region has the DNA TGTGCCAGTAGCCCCACAGGGGGCGGCGGCTACACCTTC. Protein product: CASSPTGGGGYTF.

The chain employs TRBV4-3 and TRBJ1-5; D may be TRBD1 (5 bases). Germline V gene lookup returns CDR1 LGHNA and CDR2 YSLEER. V was pared by 0 bases and J by 0 bases, with 18 bases between. The CDR3 loop spans 19 amino acids. Written as DNA, the CDR3 is TGCGCCAGCAGCCAAGATCTTTTTGGGGCAGTCTATAGCAATCAGCCCCAGCATTTT. Translation gives CASSQDLFGAVYSNQPQHF.

J is TRBJ1-3 and V is TRBV9; tentative D call: TRBD1 (5 bases). The CDR3 runs 15 residues. CDR1 and CDR2 (germline): SGDLS, YYNGEE. The ends were cut back, 2 bases at V and 2 bases at J, with 11 bases in the middle. CDR3 DNA sequence: TGTGCCAGCAGCGTGGGACTCGGGGCTGGAAACACCATATATTTT. Translated, it gives CASSVGLGAGNTIYF.

The rearrangement joins TRBV14 to TRBJ1-6, with 8 nucleotides matching TRBD1. CDR3 length: 14 residues. Germline loops: CDR1 SGHDN, CDR2 FVKESK. Losses at the gene ends were 5 bases for V and 8 bases for J; bases not matched to a gene: 5. The CDR3 DNA reads as TGTGCCAGCAGCAGGACAGGGATGGATTCACCCCTCCACTTT. Its translation is CASSRTGMDSPLHF.

The chain combines TRBV20-1 with TRBJ2-5, with D perhaps matching TRBD1 (5 bases). From germline, CDR1 is DFQATT and CDR2 SNEGSKA (reference sequence). CDR3 length: 11 amino acids. V dropped 3 bases and J dropped 9 bases, with 11 bases sitting between them. The chain's CDR3 is CSASPGAAQYF. CDR3 in DNA: TGCAGTGCTAGCCCTGGGGCCGCCCAGTACTTC.